The sequence of this TCR beta chain was determined in a study of shared clonotypes between healthy human individuals. The overall study: Per-donor plates numbered three CD4 naive, three CD4 memory, two CD8 naive and one CD8 memory.

The trim removed 5 bases at V and 3 bases at J, leaving 8 bases unmatched. The CDR3 consists of 15 residues. In germline, CDR1 is MNHNY, CDR2 SVGAGI (reference sequence). Only in-frame clones appear in the TCRdb table, and some are missing; sequencing was by immunoSEQ multiplex PCR. The sample has about 2 million clones; approximately 95% are singletons. Terminally differentiated effector memory CD45RA+ cells were excluded from the naive CD8 cells, which were CD45RO-negative and positively selected for CCR7. Sequencing input: naive CD8+ T cells sorted from blood. The source is a man between 18 and 35 years old in good health. This chain uses TRBV6-6 with TRBJ2-7; TRBD1 matches at 9 bases. The CDR3 loop is CASSDRQGVSYEQYF. The CDR3 DNA is TGTGCCAGCAGTGATAGACAGGGGGTGAGCTACGAGCAGTACTTC.